This T cell receptor (beta chain) came from a study of shared clonotypes between healthy human individuals. The germline CDR1 and CDR2 sequences are SGHAT and FQNNGV. The CDR3 has 14 residues. Trimming at V came to 2 bases and at J to 9 bases, leaving 9 bases not matched to a gene. Assay used: immunoSEQ multiplex PCR; TCRdb lists only in-frame clones, some missing. Of roughly 500,000 clones detected, 81% appear once; the ten largest clones hold roughly 13%. What was sequenced was PBMCs. This chain connects TRBV11-2 to TRBJ2-7; TRBD1 aligns across 8 bases. The receptor comes from a woman aged 40 to 50 in good health. Some clones in this sample may be carry-over from other donors' samples. In DNA, the CDR3 is TGTGCCAGCAGCTTAAGGGCAGGGGGCATGGGGCAGTACTTC. Its translation is CASSLRAGGMGQYF.